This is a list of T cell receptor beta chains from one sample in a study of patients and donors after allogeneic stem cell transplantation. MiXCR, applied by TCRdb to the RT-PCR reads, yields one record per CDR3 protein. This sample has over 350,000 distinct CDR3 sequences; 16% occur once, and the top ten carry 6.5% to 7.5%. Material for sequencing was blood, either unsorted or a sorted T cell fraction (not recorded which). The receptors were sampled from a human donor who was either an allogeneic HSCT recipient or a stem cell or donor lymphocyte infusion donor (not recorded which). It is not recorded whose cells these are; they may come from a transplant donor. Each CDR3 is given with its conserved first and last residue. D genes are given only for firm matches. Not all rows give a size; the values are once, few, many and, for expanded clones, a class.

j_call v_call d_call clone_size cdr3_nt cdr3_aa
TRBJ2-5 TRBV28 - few TGTGCCACCACCTCGTCAGTTATTGAGACCCAGTACTTC CATTSSVIETQYF
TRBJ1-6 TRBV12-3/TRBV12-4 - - TGTGCCAGCAGTGAGGGACACAGCTCCTATAATTCACCCCTCCACTTT CASSEGHSSYNSPLHF
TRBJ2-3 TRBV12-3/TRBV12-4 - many TGTGCCAGCAGTCTTTCAAGGGCAGATACGCAGTATTTT CASSLSRADTQYF
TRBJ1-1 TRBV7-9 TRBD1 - TGTGCCAGCAGACCTGGGACAGGGGGCACTGAAGCTTTCTTT CASRPGTGGTEAFF
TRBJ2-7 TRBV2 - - TGTGCCAGCAGTCGTAGACAGATGACCTCCTACGAGCAGTACTTC CASSRRQMTSYEQYF
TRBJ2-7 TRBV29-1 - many TGCAGCGTTTCCCCCCCAGGGAACTACGAGCAGTACTTC CSVSPPGNYEQYF
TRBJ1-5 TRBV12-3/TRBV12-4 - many TGTGCCAGCAGTTTAGCGCAGGGGAGCAATCAGCCCCAGCATTTT CASSLAQGSNQPQHF
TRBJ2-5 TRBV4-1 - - TGCGCCAGCAGCTCTTTAGAAGCCGGGACGACAAAAGAGACCCAGTACTTC CASSSLEAGTTKETQYF
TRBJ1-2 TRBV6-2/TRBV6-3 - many TGTGCCAGCAGTCCTCCGGGACGGTTCTATGGCTACACCTTC CASSPPGRFYGYTF
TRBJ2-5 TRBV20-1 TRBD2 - TGCAGTGGACTAGCGCGGGAAGAGACCCAGTACTTC CSGLAREETQYF
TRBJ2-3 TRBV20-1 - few TGCAGTGCTATCGCCAGGGGTGGTACAGATACGCAGTATTTT CSAIARGGTDTQYF
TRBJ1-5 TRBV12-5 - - TGTGCTAGTGGTTTGGACTTCAAGAATAGCAATCAGCCCCAGCATTTT CASGLDFKNSNQPQHF
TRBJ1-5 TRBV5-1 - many TGCGCCAGCAGGCAAGAAAGCAATCAGCCCCAGCATTTT CASRQESNQPQHF
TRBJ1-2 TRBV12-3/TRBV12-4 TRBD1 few TGTGCCAGCAGTCGGACAGGGGAGGCCTATGGCTACACCTTC CASSRTGEAYGYTF
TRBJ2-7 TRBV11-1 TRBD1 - TGTGCCAGCAGCTTTCGACAGGGCGAGCAGTACTTC CASSFRQGEQYF
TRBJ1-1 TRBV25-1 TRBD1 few TGTGCCAGCAGCGTGACAGGGGGGACCACTGAAGCTTTCTTT CASSVTGGTTEAFF